This T cell receptor beta chain originates from a study of radiotherapy plus CTLA-4 blockade in lung cancer. Overall study: Objective response rate was around 19%; disease control rate, about 28%.

This CDR3 comprises 16 residues. The germline V and J ends were trimmed by 5 bases and 0 bases, with 16 bases remaining between them. The germline V gene has CDR1 LNHDA and CDR2 SQIVND (reference sequence). Sequenced by immunoSEQ multiplex PCR; TCRdb stores in-frame clones only, minus some. The table lists some 60,000 clones, 77% of them singletons. V and J are TRBV19 and TRBJ1-1; D perhaps matches TRBD1 (6 bases). The source was peripheral blood, collected from a patient treated with radiotherapy plus ipilimumab. This clonotype was sampled from a human donor with non-small cell lung cancer who had a partial response to radiotherapy plus ipilimumab. This CDR3 reads CASSPPRTVMNTEAFF. In nucleotides, the CDR3 is TGTGCCAGTAGTCCTCCCCGGACAGTCATGAACACTGAAGCTTTCTTT.